The rows below give T cell receptor beta chains drawn from one sample of a study of T-cell reconstitution after alpha-beta-depleted transplantation in children. MiXCR, run by TCRdb on the PCR reads, gives a single entry per CDR3 protein. The sample records 640,000 or so distinct CDR3 sequences, roughly 15% being singletons. This specimen was PBMCs from the stem cell graft donor, taken from the stem cell graft. These receptors were obtained from a human donor who donated a stem cell graft to a child with acute myeloid leukemia. Both conserved end residues are part of each CDR3. D genes are given only for firm matches. The size entry is marked missing in some rows and otherwise reads once, few, many or a size class.

clone_size,d_call,j_call,v_call,cdr3_nt,cdr3_aa
few,-,TRBJ1-1,TRBV5-1,TGCGCCAGCAGCTTTTACAGGACGAACACTGAAGCTTTCTTT,CASSFYRTNTEAFF
few,TRBD2,TRBJ2-1,TRBV20-1,TGCAGTGCTAGCCCCATGACTAGCGGGGGGCCAGATGAGCAGTTCTTC,CSASPMTSGGPDEQFF
-,-,TRBJ1-4,TRBV7-2,TGTGCCAGCAGCACCACGGGTTTGGGGAATGAAAAACTGTTTTTT,CASSTTGLGNEKLFF
many,-,TRBJ2-1,TRBV12-3/TRBV12-4,TGTGCCAGCAGTTTGAGTGCTCTCGGTGAGCAGTTCTTC,CASSLSALGEQFF
-,-,TRBJ2-6,TRBV10-2,TGCGCCAGCGGCCCAGGTCAGGGCTCTGGGGCCAACGTCCTGACTTTC,CASGPGQGSGANVLTF
many,-,TRBJ1-1,TRBV7-2,TGTGCCAGCAGCTTGGGGCCGGCCGGGGGCGGTGAAGCTTTCTTT,CASSLGPAGGGEAFF
-,-,TRBJ1-4,TRBV9,TGTGCCAGCAGCGCAACAGGGTCAGTTAATGAAAAACTGTTTTTT,CASSATGSVNEKLFF
-,TRBD2,TRBJ2-3,TRBV4-3,TGCGCCAGCAGCCGGGCGACTAGCGGAATAGATACGCAGTATTTT,CASSRATSGIDTQYF
few,-,TRBJ1-2,TRBV10-1,TGCGCCAGCAGGCCGCGGCCCCGGAGAGGTGGCTACACCTTC,CASRPRPRRGGYTF
many,-,TRBJ1-2,TRBV29-1,TGCAGCGTTGGCCAGGTCCGAGGCTATGGCTACACCTTC,CSVGQVRGYGYTF
-,-,TRBJ2-4,TRBV9,TGTGCCAGCAGCGTAGGGGTGGGAGTAGGAAACATTCAGTACTTC,CASSVGVGVGNIQYF
few,-,TRBJ1-1,TRBV12-3/TRBV12-4,TGTGCCAGCACCCTCTCCCGGGGTGAAGCTTTCTTT,CASTLSRGEAFF
few,TRBD1,TRBJ2-2,TRBV7-9,TGTGCCAGCATGGGACAGGTGAACACCGGGGAGCTGTTTTTT,CASMGQVNTGELFF
many,-,TRBJ2-3,TRBV29-1,TGCAGCGTTGAGTCAAGGGGCGCCCGGGCAGATACGCAGTATTTT,CSVESRGARADTQYF
once,-,TRBJ1-1,TRBV5-1,TGCGCCAGCAGCTTGGGGCTGATGGCGAACACTGAAGCTTTCTTT,CASSLGLMANTEAFF
-,TRBD1,TRBJ2-7,TRBV20-1,TGCAGTGCTAGAGCACCGGACCTACAGGGGGCGGACTACGAGCAGTACTTC,CSARAPDLQGADYEQYF
-,-,TRBJ2-1,TRBV6-2/TRBV6-3,TGTGCCAGCAGTTACCTATTCCGGCGGGACAAACCCTACAATGAGCAGTTCTTC,CASSYLFRRDKPYNEQFF
few,TRBD1,TRBJ1-1,TRBV7-2,TGTGCCAGCAGCCCTGACAGGGATGGGGCTTTCTTT,CASSPDRDGAFF
-,-,TRBJ2-1,TRBV11-2,TGTGCCAGCAGCTCCAAGGTGGACGTCAGCTATGGGGGCAATGAGCAGTTCTTC,CASSSKVDVSYGGNEQFF
few,TRBD2,TRBJ2-3,TRBV20-1,TGCAGTGCTAGGACCTCTAGCGGGGGGAGCACAGATACGCAGTATTTT,CSARTSSGGSTDTQYF
few,-,TRBJ2-5,TRBV6-6,TGTGCCAGCAGGTTCCTCGAGACCCAGTACTTC,CASRFLETQYF
few,-,TRBJ1-3,TRBV25-1,TGTGCCAGCAGTGAGTCAGGGGTTAACACCATATATTTT,CASSESGVNTIYF
many,-,TRBJ1-6,TRBV7-2,TGTGCCAGCAGCTTAAGATGGACTGAGCCACCCCTCCACTTT,CASSLRWTEPPLHF
-,TRBD2,TRBJ2-3,TRBV10-3,TGTGCCATCAGTCCTAGCGGGGGCACAGATACGCAGTATTTT,CAISPSGGTDTQYF
many,-,TRBJ1-4,TRBV12-3/TRBV12-4,TGTGCCAGCAGCACATCGGGACTACATAATGAAAAACTGTTTTTT,CASSTSGLHNEKLFF
few,-,TRBJ1-2,TRBV4-3,TGCGCCAGCAGCCAAGGGGGGGTGCTAAGGAACTATGGCTACACCTTC,CASSQGGVLRNYGYTF
few,TRBD2,TRBJ2-1,TRBV7-8,TGTGCCAGCAGCCTTCGGGGGGGGAGCTCCTACAATGAGCAGTTCTTC,CASSLRGGSSYNEQFF
many,-,TRBJ1-3,TRBV12-3/TRBV12-4,TGTGCCAGCAGCTTCACAGGGACCGGAAACACCATATATTTT,CASSFTGTGNTIYF
few,-,TRBJ1-5,TRBV6-6,TGTGCCAGCACTAACCGGGGGAATCAGCCCCAGCATTTT,CASTNRGNQPQHF
-,-,TRBJ2-5,TRBV20-1,TGCAGTGCGAGGGAAAGAGGAATGGAGACCCAGTACTTC,CSARERGMETQYF
-,-,TRBJ2-3,TRBV12-3/TRBV12-4,TGTGCCAGCAGTTGGGGGGCTAACACAGATACGCAGTATTTT,CASSWGANTDTQYF
-,TRBD2,TRBJ2-7,TRBV6-5,TGTGCCAGCAGTTATTCTACCCCGGGACTAGCGCACTACGAGCAGTACTTC,CASSYSTPGLAHYEQYF
few,-,TRBJ2-1,TRBV5-1,TGCGCCAGCAGCCCCCGGGGAAACAATGAGCAGTTCTTC,CASSPRGNNEQFF
-,-,TRBJ1-2,TRBV28,TGTGCCAGCACCACCATGGTGGAGTCGACTAACTATGGCTACACCTTC,CASTTMVESTNYGYTF
few,-,TRBJ1-1,TRBV5-5,TGTGCCAGCAGCTTGACAGATGTACCGGTCTCTGAAGCTTTCTTT,CASSLTDVPVSEAFF
few,TRBD1,TRBJ2-3,TRBV24-1,TGTGCCACCATGGGGACAGGGGGCTGGAGCACAGATACGCAGTATTTT,CATMGTGGWSTDTQYF
many,TRBD1,TRBJ2-2,TRBV12-3/TRBV12-4,TGTGCCAGCAAGGAGGACAGGGGAAGCACCGGACTGTTTTTT,CASKEDRGSTGLFF
-,TRBD2,TRBJ2-1,TRBV7-9,TGTGCCAGCAGCTTCCTCCTGAGCGGGGGACTATACAATGAGCAGTTCTTC,CASSFLLSGGLYNEQFF
few,-,TRBJ1-1,TRBV12-3/TRBV12-4,TGTGCCAGCAGTCCGTCGGGACGGCCAGAAGCTTTCTTT,CASSPSGRPEAFF
-,TRBD1,TRBJ2-1,TRBV6-1,TGTGCCAGCAGCGCCGAACAGGGGAACTCCTTCTCTAGTGAGCAGTTCTTC,CASSAEQGNSFSSEQFF
-,-,TRBJ1-5,TRBV28,TGTGCCAGCAGTTGGGCAGGGGAGAGCAATCAGCCCCAGCATTTT,CASSWAGESNQPQHF
many,TRBD2,TRBJ2-1,TRBV20-1,TGCAGTGGACGGCCAGCGGGGCCTCTCGGAAATGAGCAGTTCTTC,CSGRPAGPLGNEQFF
few,-,TRBJ2-2,TRBV10-2,TGCGCCAGCAGTGACTCGGTCCACTGGACCACCGGGGAGCTGTTTTTT,CASSDSVHWTTGELFF
-,-,TRBJ2-1,TRBV7-6,TGTGCCAGCAGCTTCGGTTCTGCGGCTGAGCAGTTCTTC,CASSFGSAAEQFF
-,TRBD1,TRBJ2-7,TRBV5-1,TGCGCCAGCAGCCGACAGGGAAGAGGCTACGAGCAGTACTTC,CASSRQGRGYEQYF
many,-,TRBJ2-7,TRBV20-1,TGCAGTGCTCCAGACGCCAGGGCCGTCTCCTACGAGCAGTACTTC,CSAPDARAVSYEQYF
few,TRBD2,TRBJ2-2,TRBV4-3,TGCGCCAGCAGCCAAGAGCCCCCTAGCGGGGGGGCAGGCGGGGAGCTGTTTTTT,CASSQEPPSGGAGGELFF